This TCR beta chain was captured in a study of T cells in Graves' hyperthyroidism and ophthalmopathy. This clonotype appeared many times. No progression to ophthalmopathy during 18 months of follow-up defined stable disease. Newly diagnosed hyperthyroidism patients aged 18 to 65 years had disease lasting under 2 months. Exclusion criteria comprised uncontrolled infection, other autoimmune disease, pregnancy or lactation. Clinical symptoms, serum thyroxine, TRAb, thyroid ultrasound and orbital computed tomography informed diagnoses. There are 17 residues in the CDR3. CDR1 and CDR2 (germline): MNHNY, SVGAGI (reference sequence). V was cut by 3 bases and J by 0 bases, with 14 bases left in between. Researchers amplified the TCR beta CDR3 regions from RNA transcripts. The primer set for the first-round RT-PCR of the TCR CDR3 was HTBI. MiXCR was run by TCRdb on the multiplex PCR reads, yielding one entry per CDR3 protein. The repertoire holds approximately 95,000 distinct CDR3 sequences, with 35% to 50% as singletons.

The V call is TRBV6-6, the J call TRBJ2-2; D is possibly TRBD2 (6 bases). The receptor's source is a woman aged 25-40 years with Graves' hyperthyroidism. Sequencing input: peripheral blood or thyroid tissue (not recorded which). In DNA form, the CDR3 reads TGTGCCAGCAGTTATGGTCTCGGGGGATCGAACACCGGGGAGCTGTTTTTT. Protein product: CASSYGLGGSNTGELFF.